The rows below give T cell receptor beta chains drawn from one sample of a study of shared clonotypes between healthy human individuals. Data came from immunoSEQ multiplex PCR; TCRdb stores just in-frame clones and leaves some out. The sample records about 530,000 clones, roughly 79% being singletons. Sequencing was done on a sample of PBMCs. The origin of the receptors is a woman aged 35 to 49 in good health. Some clones in this sample may be carry-over from other donors' samples. CDR3s include the opening cysteine and the closing phenylalanine or tryptophan. A D gene is named only where the DNA matches it firmly. Not every row has a clone size; where given, it reads once, few, many or a size class.

cdr3_length,clone_size,v_call,d_call,j_call,cdr3_aa,cdr3_nt
14,NA,TRBV2,TRBD1,TRBJ2-7,CASRRDSQTYEQYF,TGTGCCAGCAGAAGGGACAGCCAAACCTACGAGCAGTACTTC
15,NA,TRBV28,NA,TRBJ1-2,CASSLTGSRDYGYTF,TGTGCCAGCAGTTTAACAGGGAGTCGGGACTATGGCTACACCTTC
10,NA,TRBV30,NA,TRBJ1-3,CTWSDNTIYF,TGTACCTGGAGTGACAACACCATATATTTT
12,NA,TRBV7-2,NA,TRBJ2-3,CASSFSTDTQYF,TGTGCCAGCAGCTTCAGTACAGATACGCAGTATTTT
14,NA,TRBV9,NA,TRBJ2-2,CASSGIQGTGELFF,TGTGCCAGCAGCGGAATACAGGGAACCGGGGAGCTGTTTTTT
14,once,TRBV2,TRBD1,TRBJ2-5,CATSRGTNQETQYF,TGTGCCACATCCAGGGGGACAAATCAAGAGACCCAGTACTTC
16,NA,TRBV5-1,NA,TRBJ1-1,CASSLYSGGDRPEAFF,TGCGCCAGCAGCTTGTATAGTGGGGGGGATCGCCCTGAAGCTTTCTTT
18,once,TRBV5-6,NA,TRBJ1-4,CASSLVRRQGFRDEKLFF,TGTGCCAGCAGCTTGGTTCGTCGTCAGGGTTTCCGCGATGAAAAACTGTTTTTT
12,NA,TRBV5-6,NA,TRBJ2-1,CASSFGDNEQFF,TGTGCCAGCAGTTTTGGGGACAATGAGCAGTTCTTC
14,NA,TRBV18,NA,TRBJ1-1,CASSPSGMNTEAFF,TGTGCCAGCTCCCCGTCGGGCATGAACACTGAAGCTTTCTTT
14,NA,TRBV4-1,NA,TRBJ2-2,CASSRPGVTGELFF,TGCGCCAGCAGCCGACCGGGAGTCACCGGGGAGCTGTTTTTT
14,NA,TRBV7-2,NA,TRBJ2-5,CASRKGGGQETQYF,TGTGCCAGCAGAAAAGGGGGTGGCCAAGAGACCCAGTACTTC
16,NA,TRBV27,NA,TRBJ2-1,CASSRDSGNSYNEQFF,TGTGCCAGCAGCCGCGATAGCGGAAACTCCTACAATGAGCAGTTCTTC
12,few,TRBV5-1,NA,TRBJ2-3,CASSSAGDTQYF,TGCGCCAGCAGCTCGGCGGGAGATACGCAGTATTTT
15,few,TRBV5-1,TRBD1,TRBJ2-7,CASSLGGQYGYEQYF,TGCGCCAGCAGCTTGGGGGGACAGTACGGGTACGAGCAGTACTTC
15,NA,TRBV7-9,TRBD2,TRBJ2-1,CASRSGTSGHNEQFF,TGTGCCAGCAGGTCCGGGACTAGCGGACACAATGAGCAGTTCTTC
13,NA,TRBV6-6,TRBD2,TRBJ2-4,CASSETSENIQYF,TGTGCCAGCAGTGAGACTAGCGAAAACATTCAGTACTTC
17,NA,TRBV5-1,TRBD2,TRBJ2-1,CASSFGTSGRPWEEQFF,TGCGCCAGCAGCTTTGGGACTAGCGGGAGGCCCTGGGAGGAGCAGTTCTTC
13,once,TRBV19,NA,TRBJ1-2,CAAFAGQTYGYTF,TGTGCCGCATTTGCAGGACAAACCTATGGCTACACCTTC
14,NA,TRBV27,NA,TRBJ2-7,CASSRSGPSYEQYF,TGTGCCAGCAGTAGAAGCGGCCCCTCCTACGAGCAGTACTTC
14,NA,TRBV7-9,TRBD1,TRBJ1-2,CASSARTGEPGYTF,TGTGCCAGCAGCGCCCGGACAGGGGAGCCTGGCTACACCTTC
17,NA,TRBV7-8,NA,TRBJ2-1,CASSSRRDRLPFREQFF,TGTGCCAGCAGCTCACGAAGAGACAGGCTCCCCTTTAGGGAGCAGTTCTTC
14,NA,TRBV27,NA,TRBJ1-2,CASSDHQGNHGYTF,TGTGCCAGCAGTGACCATCAGGGAAACCATGGCTACACCTTC
14,few,TRBV30,NA,TRBJ2-4,CACSAVSAKNIQYF,TGTGCCTGTTCGGCAGTTTCGGCCAAAAACATTCAGTACTTC
15,NA,TRBV19,NA,TRBJ2-2,CASRGGGSFSGELFF,TGTGCCAGTCGAGGGGGCGGGAGCTTTAGCGGGGAGCTGTTTTTT
13,once,TRBV28,NA,TRBJ1-2,CASSFSLGTGYTF,TGTGCCAGCAGTTTCTCCCTGGGGACTGGCTACACCTTC
16,NA,TRBV28,TRBD1,TRBJ2-7,CASAGQGNSFIYEQYF,TGTGCCAGCGCAGGACAGGGGAATAGTTTTATCTACGAGCAGTACTTC
14,NA,TRBV5-4,NA,TRBJ2-5,CASRAGLGGETQYF,TGTGCCAGCAGGGCGGGACTTGGGGGAGAGACCCAGTACTTC